Following are 17 T cell receptor beta chains from one sample sequenced in a study of blood T cells in healthy people across ages. Alongside a J-beta primer mix, a sample-barcoded 5' primer served in a second PCR lasting roughly 7 to 12 cycles. TCRdb analysed the 5' RACE reads with MiXCR anew, one entry per CDR3 protein. Among 550,000 to 600,000 distinct CDR3 sequences, about 26% were seen once, and the ten largest hold around 20%. The specimen was blood. Source of these receptors: a woman aged 70-85 years in good health.

This clonotype was detected only a few times. The chain uses TRBV6-5 and TRBJ1-3; D is perhaps TRBD1 (5 bases). The CDR3 sequence is 14 residues long. Germline CDR1 is MNHEY and CDR2 is SVGAGI. V lost 6 bases and J lost 2, with 11 bases in between. Here the CDR3 reads CASSPRVTGNTIYF. DNA of the CDR3: TGTGCCAGCAGCCCCAGGGTCACTGGAAACACCATATATTTT.

CDR3 in amino acids: CASSVVSYNEQFF. CDR3 coding DNA: TGTGCCAGCAGCGTAGTGAGCTACAATGAGCAGTTCTTC. The J gene is TRBJ2-1, the V gene TRBV9; D unclear. The CDR3 covers 13 residues. With 0 bases removed from V and 3 bases from J, the gap between germline ends came to 4 bases. Germline CDR1 reads SGDLS; CDR2 reads YYNGEE.

V and J are TRBV5-1 and TRBJ2-1; possibly TRBD2 for D (5 bases). Deletions cut 0 bases from V and 0 bases from J, with 10 bases between. CDR3 length: 16 residues. Germline CDR1 and CDR2: SGHRS and YFSETQ. The CDR3 loop reads CASSLGGLSSYNEQFF. DNA of the CDR3: TGCGCCAGCAGCTTGGGAGGGTTGAGCTCCTACAATGAGCAGTTCTTC.

This clonotype turned up a few times. This rearrangement joins TRBV9 to TRBJ2-1; maybe TRBD2 (5 bases). V gave up 3 bases and J gave up 8 bases, with 9 bases separating them. The CDR3 loop spans 12 amino acids. Germline values: CDR1 SGDLS, CDR2 YYNGEE. This chain's CDR3 is CASSAGGDEQFF. In nucleotides, the CDR3 is TGTGCCAGCAGCGCAGGAGGTGATGAGCAGTTCTTC.

The chain recombines TRBV7-2 with TRBJ1-3; unclear D gene. In germline, CDR1 is SGHTA, CDR2 FQGNSA. Trimming shortened V by 3 bases and J by 0 bases, and 12 bases separated the two germline ends. CDR3 length: 16 amino acids. CDR3 protein: CASSFDPNPSGNTIYF. The CDR3 DNA sequence: TGTGCCAGCAGCTTCGACCCCAATCCCTCTGGAAACACCATATATTTT.

This clonotype was picked up a small number of times. This chain uses TRBV5-1 with TRBJ2-5; 7 nucleotides agree with TRBD1. This CDR3 has 14 residues. The ends lost 3 bases at V and 1 base at J; junction bases unmatched: 3. CDR1 is SGHRS and CDR2 is YFSETQ in the germline V gene. The CDR3 loop reads CASSWGQPQETQYF. For the CDR3, the DNA is TGCGCCAGCAGCTGGGGACAGCCCCAAGAGACCCAGTACTTC.

This clonotype was detected only a few times. The genes are TRBV4-1 and TRBJ2-5; a possible D gene is TRBD2 (6 bases). TRBJ2-7 explains the end of the DNA better; the J call may be wrong. CDR1 and CDR2 (germline): MGHRA, YSYEKL. The CDR3 runs to 14 residues. The CDR3 DNA is TGCGCCAGCAGCTTGCGGCCGGGAGAGAACGAGCAGTACTTC. This gives the protein CASSLRPGENEQYF.

The chain has TRBV7-2 and TRBJ2-5, with TRBD2 matching 12 bases. The CDR3 runs 19 residues. Per the germline V gene, CDR1 is SGHTA and CDR2 is FQGNSA. V shed 0 bases and J 5 bases; nucleotides not matched to a gene: 13. DNA for the CDR3: TGTGCCAGCAGCTTAGCGCCTGGCCTAGCGGGGGGGCTACTGGAGACCCAGTACTTC. It specifies CASSLAPGLAGGLLETQYF.

This clonotype has more than one count but fewer than ten. The CDR3 sequence is CASSLHSDTGELFF. The CDR3 DNA reads as TGTGCCAGCAGCTTACACAGCGACACCGGGGAGCTGTTTTTT. The chain carries TRBV7-9 and TRBJ2-2; D is unresolved. V lost 2 bases and J lost 3, with 7 bases in between. The length of the CDR3 is 14 residues. The germline gives CDR1 SEHNR, CDR2 FQNEAQ (reference sequence).

This chain links TRBV24-1 with TRBJ1-5, with 7 bases aligning to TRBD1. V lost 4 bases and J lost 6; bases outside the gene matches: 8. The CDR3 covers 15 residues. CDR1 KGHDR and CDR2 SFDVKD come from the germline V gene. The CDR3 here is CATSDPTGVGQPQHF. Here the CDR3 DNA reads TGTGCCACCAGTGACCCTACAGGGGTCGGTCAGCCCCAGCATTTT.

V usage is TRBV15 and J usage is TRBJ1-4; 8 positions match TRBD1. With V trimmed by 4 bases and J by 3 bases, 7 bases remained unmatched. Germline CDR1 reads LNHNV; CDR2 reads YYDKDF (reference sequence). The CDR3 extends over 16 amino acids. In nucleotides, the CDR3 is TGTGCCACCAGCAAACGGCAGGGGGCGGCTAATGAAAAACTGTTTTTT. Translated: CATSKRQGAANEKLFF.

The sample holds a few counts of this clonotype. The rearrangement uses TRBV10-3 and TRBJ1-4; D gene unclear. Germline CDR1 is ENHRY and CDR2 is SYGVKD. CDR3 length equals 14 residues. The V and J ends lost 3 bases and 8 bases respectively, with 13 bases between them. CDR3 coding DNA: TGTGCCATCAGTGATAAGACAATCGACGAAAAACTGTTTTTT. As protein: CAISDKTIDEKLFF.

To note about this clonotype: The junction and the germline gene differ at one end; a read error may be behind it. The chain combines TRBV7-3 with TRBJ1-1; unclear D gene. Germline V CDR1 and CDR2: SGHTA, FQGTGA. The length of the CDR3 is 14 residues. This CDR3 reads CASSPQTTGTEAFF. For the CDR3, the DNA is TGTGCCAGCAGCCCCCAAACGACTGGAACTGAAGCCTTCTTT.

The chain recombines TRBV24-1 with TRBJ2-1, with D possibly being TRBD1 (6 bases). V was trimmed by 3 bases and J by 2 bases, leaving 13 bases between them. Germline V gene data show CDR1 as KGHDR and CDR2 as SFDVKD. This CDR3 has 16 residues. The CDR3 loop is CATSDTTGLPYNEQFF. DNA of the CDR3: TGTGCCACCAGTGATACGACAGGCCTTCCCTACAATGAGCAGTTCTTC.

The sample holds a few counts of this clonotype. This chain connects TRBV19 to TRBJ2-1; 10 bases agree with TRBD2. This CDR3 comprises 17 residues. Unmatched junction bases numbered 9, after V lost 2 bases and J lost 5 bases. The germline V gene has CDR1 LNHDA and CDR2 SQIVND (reference sequence). The CDR3: CASSIRSIAGGHNEQFF. CDR3 nucleotide sequence: TGTGCCAGTAGTATAAGAAGCATAGCGGGGGGCCACAATGAGCAGTTCTTC. The whole variable domain, remainder taken from reference TRBV19 and TRBJ2-1, is DGGITQSPKYLFRKEGQNVTLSCEQNLNHDAMYWYRQDPGQGLRLIYYSQIVNDFQKGDIAEGYSVSREKKESFPLTVTSAQKNPTAFYLCASSIRSIAGGHNEQFFGPGTRLTVL.

This clonotype was picked up a small number of times. J is TRBJ1-5 and V is TRBV6-6, with D unclear. There are 15 residues in the CDR3. Germline V gene sequence: CDR1 MNHNY, CDR2 SVGAGI (reference sequence). V lost 5 bases and J lost 3, with 14 bases in between. CDR3 in amino acids: CASSLPPIDNQPQHF. For the CDR3, the DNA is TGTGCCAGCAGTCTACCCCCCATAGACAATCAGCCCCAGCATTTT.

This clonotype was observed a handful of times. The CDR3 end shows no conserved phenylalanine or tryptophan, and so a read error is likely. The rearrangement joins TRBV6-5 to TRBJ1-2; maybe TRBD1 (6 bases). CDR1 is MNHEY, CDR2 SVGAGI, per germline. V was shortened by 0 bases and J by 5 bases, with 13 bases between the two germline ends. This CDR3 is built from 15 residues. The CDR3 sequence: CASSYSMAGAYGYTL. The CDR3 DNA reads as TGTGCCAGCAGTTACTCGATGGCAGGGGCGTATGGCTACACCCTC.